This T cell receptor (beta chain) was recovered during a study of cytomegalovirus exposure and HLA in healthy donors. Study results and limitations: Presence/absence analyses supposed approximately even sequencing depth among donors.

This CDR3 region has 13 residues. Trimming took off 7 bases at V and 4 bases at J, with 13 bases between the two ends. Germline values: CDR1 MNHEY, CDR2 SVGAGI. As to this clone: Antigen unknown.

With 60 Vbeta and 13 Jbeta primers, the PCR was carried out. Sequencing was performed with immunoSEQ multiplex PCR; in TCRdb, only in-frame clones are kept and a portion is missing. The sample holds over 150,000 clones; 70% to 80% are singletons and the top ten take around a tenth. Sample: PBMCs. The receptor's source is a man aged 18-30 years in good health and CMV-seropositive. The V gene is TRBV6-5, the J gene TRBJ1-2, with D possibly matching TRBD1 (5 bases). CDR3 loop: CASTQTVSYGYTF. CDR3 nucleotide sequence: TGTGCCAGCACCCAGACAGTATCCTATGGCTACACCTTC.